This T cell receptor beta chain was recorded in a study of blood T cell repertoires in COVID-19. As processed by the authors: Amplified reference gene primers provided the basis for estimating nucleated cell counts. Using immunoSEQ multiplex PCR, the repertoire was profiled, and TCRdb retains in-frame clones only, with some absent. V and J calls and clone size are given by that table; D and trimming were obtained from the DNA. Seen here are about 50,000 clones, 86% observed once, and the top ten hold approximately 2%. This clone has only one observation. The receptor's source is a woman aged 55-75 years with acute or convalescent COVID-19. Source material: peripheral blood.

The CDR3, as DNA: TGTGCCAGCTCACCGGGACAGGGAGGTTATGGCTACACCTTC. Encoded protein: CASSPGQGGYGYTF. The chain joins TRBV18 to TRBJ1-2, with 9 bases identical to TRBD1. Germline V gene lookup returns CDR1 KGHSH and CDR2 LQKENI. The length of the CDR3 is 14 residues. V trimming: 3 bases; J trimming: 5 bases; junction bases outside the gene matches: 4.